The 26 T cell receptor beta chains below come from one sample, sequenced in a study of T cell changes during pregnancy in multiple sclerosis. Generated by immunoSEQ multiplex PCR, the TCRdb table keeps only in-frame clones and is missing some. Of tens of thousands of clones listed, under 95% are singletons. The material was CD4+ T cells from peripheral blood mononuclear cells, obtained in the third trimester of pregnancy. These receptors came from a female donor in good health, enrolled as a control in a pregnancy study.

This chain joins TRBV12-5 and TRBJ1-6, with D perhaps matching TRBD1 (5 bases). V was pared by 4 bases and J by 0 bases, with 13 bases between. The CDR3 totals 17 residues. Germline V gene data show CDR1 as LGHNT and CDR2 as FRNRAP. CDR3 in amino acids: CASGSDSVSSYNSPLHF. In DNA, the CDR3 is TGTGCTAGTGGTTCTGACAGCGTAAGCTCCTATAATTCACCCCTCCACTTT.

The chain recombines TRBV7-2 with TRBJ2-1; TRBD1 matches 10 bases. Germline CDR1 SGHTA, CDR2 FQGNSA. The CDR3 runs to 14 residues. Trimming at V came to 1 base and at J to 8 bases, leaving 2 bases not matched to a gene. This CDR3 is CASSLGDRGHEQFF. The CDR3 DNA follows: TGTGCCAGCAGCTTAGGGGACAGGGGCCATGAGCAGTTCTTC.

The rearrangement uses TRBV9 and TRBJ1-1; no clear D gene. V was shortened by 0 bases and J by 1 base, with 7 bases between the two germline ends. The CDR3 sequence is 14 residues long. CDR1 is SGDLS, CDR2 YYNGEE, per germline. The CDR3, as DNA: TGTGCCAGCAGCGTAGTCCCATCGAACACTGAAGCTTTCTTT. It translates to CASSVVPSNTEAFF.

The chain carries TRBV19 and TRBJ1-1; 8 bases match TRBD1. Germline CDR1 and CDR2: LNHDA and SQIVND (reference sequence). The V segment lost 3 bases and the J segment 11 bases; nucleotides outside the gene matches: 5. The CDR3 consists of 12 residues. CDR3 in amino acids: CASSIARGHAFF. Written as DNA, the CDR3 is TGTGCCAGTAGTATCGCCAGGGGGCATGCTTTCTTT.

The chain combines TRBV7-2 with TRBJ1-1, with D tentatively TRBD1 (5 bases). Per the germline V gene, CDR1 is SGHTA and CDR2 is FQGNSA. There are 16 residues in the CDR3. The germline V and J ends were trimmed by 5 bases and 5 bases, with 21 bases remaining between them. Here the CDR3 reads CASSPASGLSRTEAFF. In DNA form, the CDR3 reads TGTGCCAGCAGCCCTGCCTCAGGGCTATCTCGAACTGAAGCTTTCTTT.

CDR3 in amino acids: CASSHPPGLVIGAETQYF. DNA of the CDR3: TGTGCCAGCAGCCATCCCCCGGGACTAGTTATCGGGGCAGAGACCCAGTACTTC. The rearrangement links TRBV7-2 to TRBJ2-5; 8 bases are shared with TRBD2. In germline, CDR1 is SGHTA, CDR2 FQGNSA. The CDR3 has 18 amino acids. V was clipped by 5 bases and J by 4 bases; unmatched bases: 18.

This clone was observed a single time. The V and J genes are TRBV27 and TRBJ1-1; 7 bases line up with TRBD1. The CDR3 contains 15 residues. CDR1 is MNHEY, CDR2 SMNVEV, per germline (reference sequence). Germline trimming cut 4 bases from V and 1 base from J; bases unmatched to any gene: 6. DNA for the CDR3: TGTGCCAGCAGTTCCCGTGGACAGGCGAACACTGAAGCTTTCTTT. Translating gives CASSSRGQANTEAFF.

The chain combines TRBV9 with TRBJ2-3, with 9 bases aligning to TRBD1. The CDR3 has 14 amino acids. The ends lost 2 bases at V and 5 bases at J; junction bases unmatched: 3. Germline assignment: CDR1 SGDLS and CDR2 YYNGEE. The CDR3 bases are TGTGCCAGCAGCGTCCGACAGGGGGGAGATACGCAGTATTTT. Translating gives CASSVRQGGDTQYF.

The V gene is TRBV15, the J gene TRBJ2-2; D might be TRBD1 (5 bases). Trimming stripped 0 bases from V and 7 bases from J, with 15 bases between. CDR3 size: 16 residues. From germline, CDR1 is LNHNV and CDR2 YYDKDF (reference sequence). The CDR3 spells CATSRDRASRVGELFF. CDR3 DNA sequence: TGTGCCACCAGCAGAGATCGGGCCTCCAGGGTCGGGGAGCTGTTTTTT.

The genes are TRBV27 and TRBJ2-1; 13 bases line up with TRBD2. Germline CDR1 and CDR2: MNHEY and SMNVEV (reference sequence). Trimming at V came to 6 bases and at J to 4 bases, leaving 6 bases not matched to a gene. The CDR3 has 16 residues. CDR3 sequence: CASSPRTSGRYNEQFF. The CDR3 coding sequence is TGTGCCAGCAGCCCGCGGACTAGCGGGAGATACAATGAGCAGTTCTTC.

This clone was seen only once. The chain combines TRBV19 with TRBJ2-3, with D perhaps matching TRBD1 (7 bases). The V and J ends lost 2 bases and 6 bases respectively, with 15 bases between them. The CDR3 has 15 amino acids. Germline loops: CDR1 LNHDA, CDR2 SQIVND (reference sequence). CDR3 sequence (DNA): TGTGCCAGTAGTATAAGGGAGACAGGGAGGGATACGCAGTATTTT. Residues: CASSIRETGRDTQYF.

V is TRBV19 and J is TRBJ1-5; 11 nucleotides line up with TRBD1. This CDR3 region has 15 residues. CDR1 and CDR2 from the germline V gene are LNHDA and SQIVND (reference sequence). Losses at the gene ends were 4 bases for V and 7 bases for J; bases not matched to a gene: 6. The CDR3 region is CASSTGTGGRQPQHF. As DNA, the CDR3 is TGTGCCAGTAGTACCGGGACAGGGGGGAGGCAGCCCCAGCATTTT.

This clone was found once. This chain connects TRBV6-6 to TRBJ1-5; 7 nucleotides align to TRBD1. This CDR3 region has 15 residues. V shed 6 bases and J 0 bases; nucleotides not matched to a gene: 5. The germline V gene has CDR1 MNHNY and CDR2 SVGAGI (reference sequence). The DNA for the CDR3 is TGTGCCAGCAGCAAAGGGGGCGTTAGCAATCAGCCCCAGCATTTT. Residues: CASSKGGVSNQPQHF.

The V gene is TRBV25-1, the J gene TRBJ2-1; D is unresolved. This CDR3 spans 13 amino acids. Germline CDR1 MGHDK, CDR2 SYGVNS. The V end was cut by 3 bases, the J end by 3 bases, with 6 bases between. This CDR3 is CASSDPNYNEQFF. CDR3 coding DNA: TGTGCCAGCAGTGACCCTAACTACAATGAGCAGTTCTTC.

The rearrangement joins TRBV2 to TRBJ2-3; 8 nucleotides match TRBD1. J gave up 2 bases and V 6 bases, and 10 bases lay outside the gene matches. The CDR3 runs 16 residues. Germline V gene sequence: CDR1 SNHLY, CDR2 FYNNEI. The CDR3 reads CASRDGTGALTDTQYF. The CDR3 nucleotides are TGTGCCAGCAGGGACGGGACAGGCGCTCTCACAGATACGCAGTATTTT. The variable domain in full, completed from reference TRBV2 and TRBJ2-3, reads EPEVTQTPSHQVTQMGQEVILRCVPISNHLYFYWYRQILGQKVEFLVSFYNNEISEKSEIFDDQFSVERPDGSNFTLKIRSTKLEDSAMYFCASRDGTGALTDTQYFGPGTRLTVL.

This sequence joins TRBV11-2 and TRBJ1-1; 7 bases align to TRBD1. The junction had 5 bases not matched to a gene; V was cut back by 6 bases and J by 7 bases. CDR3 length equals 12 residues. Germline CDR1 and CDR2: SGHAT and FQNNGV. CDR3 region: CASSRQGGEAFF. The CDR3 bases are TGTGCCAGCAGTCGACAGGGCGGTGAAGCTTTCTTT.

V gene TRBV19 combines with J gene TRBJ1-2; TRBD1 matches 7 bases. The V gene's germline CDR1 is LNHDA and CDR2 SQIVND (reference sequence). The trim removed 0 bases at V and 6 bases at J, leaving 7 bases unmatched. The CDR3 runs to 15 residues. The CDR3 loop reads CASSIDWRGQDGYTF. The CDR3 coding sequence is TGTGCCAGTAGTATAGATTGGAGGGGGCAAGATGGCTACACCTTC.

The chain uses TRBV19 and TRBJ2-7; D not resolved. The V gene lost 10 bases and the J gene lost 2 bases, with 6 bases spanning the gap. The germline gives CDR1 LNHDA, CDR2 SQIVND (reference sequence). The CDR3 extends over 10 amino acids. The CDR3 reads CATTAYEQYF. As DNA, the CDR3 is TGTGCCACCACTGCCTACGAGCAGTACTTC.

J is TRBJ1-5 and V is TRBV7-2; TRBD1 matches 9 bases. The CDR3 runs 16 residues. Germline V gives CDR1 SGHTA, CDR2 FQGNSA. V lost 3 bases to trimming and J lost 0 bases; unmatched junction nucleotides: 3. In DNA form, the CDR3 reads TGTGCCAGCAGCTTGGGGACAGGGCTTAGCAATCAGCCCCAGCATTTT. Protein sequence: CASSLGTGLSNQPQHF. The full variable domain, its missing parts supplied by reference TRBV7-2 and TRBJ1-5, is GAGVSQSPSNKVTEKGKDVELRCDPISGHTALYWYRQSLGQGLEFLIYFQGNSAPDKSGLPSDRFSAERTGGSVSTLTIQRTQQEDSAVYLCASSLGTGLSNQPQHFGDGTRLSIL.

This clone was seen a handful of times. The chain links TRBV19 to TRBJ2-3; D might be TRBD2 (5 bases). The CDR3 is 16 amino acids. V was clipped by 4 bases and J by 3 bases, with 17 bases between them. Germline CDR1 LNHDA, CDR2 SQIVND (reference sequence). The CDR3 DNA reads as TGTGCCAGTAGTAATCTAGCTCAAGCCGGAACAGATACGCAGTATTTT. Amino acids: CASSNLAQAGTDTQYF. The full variable domain, its missing parts supplied by reference TRBV19 and TRBJ2-3, is DGGITQSPKYLFRKEGQNVTLSCEQNLNHDAMYWYRQDPGQGLRLIYYSQIVNDFQKGDIAEGYSVSREKKESFPLTVTSAQKNPTAFYLCASSNLAQAGTDTQYFGPGTRLTVL.

The chain couples TRBV6-1 to TRBJ1-2; no clear D. In germline, CDR1 is MNHNS, CDR2 SASEGT. The CDR3 loop spans 14 amino acids. V lost 0 bases, J lost 7 bases, and 12 bases lay in between. The CDR3 DNA is TGTGCCAGCAGTGAAGCGCTGGGTGGCGGTGGCTACACCTTC. This translates into CASSEALGGGGYTF.

The chain carries TRBV5-8 and TRBJ1-2; D remains ambiguous. V was pared by 3 bases and J by 7 bases, with 10 bases between. Germline CDR1 reads SGHTS; CDR2 reads YDEGEE. The CDR3 sequence is 12 residues long. As DNA, the CDR3 is TGTGCCAGCAGCTCAATTGGTAGTGGCTACACCTTC. It is translated as CASSSIGSGYTF.

This chain links TRBV5-1 with TRBJ2-3, with 14 bases matching TRBD2. This CDR3 contains 18 residues. Looked up from germline, CDR1 is SGHRS and CDR2 is YFSETQ. V was clipped by 5 bases and J by 2 bases; unmatched bases: 10. This chain's CDR3 is CASSLGLAGETITDTQYF. The CDR3 DNA reads TGCGCCAGCAGTCTGGGACTAGCGGGGGAGACGATCACAGATACGCAGTATTTT.

The chain recombines TRBV5-4 with TRBJ2-1, with TRBD2 matching over 8 bases. There are 16 residues in the CDR3. V lost 4 bases to trimming and J lost 5 bases; unmatched junction nucleotides: 11. Per germline, CDR1 SGHNT and CDR2 YYREEE (reference sequence). The CDR3 DNA follows: TGTGCCAGCAGCCCGCTCGGGGTAGCGGGAAACAATGAGCAGTTCTTC. It codes for CASSPLGVAGNNEQFF.

In nucleotides, the CDR3 is TGTGCCAGCAGCTTAGGAGCCGGGGCAACTAATGAAAAACTGTTTTTT. As protein: CASSLGAGATNEKLFF. This chain joins TRBV7-6 and TRBJ1-4; D uncertain. Germline CDR1 SGHVS, CDR2 FNYEAQ. V was cut by 1 base and J by 0 bases, with 9 bases left in between. The CDR3 is 16 amino acids.

The chain has TRBV19 and TRBJ1-5; the D gene is possibly TRBD1 (5 bases). This CDR3 has 15 amino acids. The V gene's germline CDR1 is LNHDA and CDR2 SQIVND (reference sequence). V was cut by 7 bases and J by 4 bases, with 17 bases left in between. CDR3 amino acids: CASTEGEGGNQPQHF. Written as DNA, the CDR3 is TGTGCCAGTACAGAAGGGGAAGGAGGGAATCAGCCCCAGCATTTT.